The sequence of this T cell receptor (beta chain) was determined in a study of cytomegalovirus exposure and HLA in healthy donors. As regards this clone: Other DNA sequences of this sample code for an identical CDR3.

Separate from the roughly 720-subject first cohort, the roughly 120-subject validation cohort was the one that the donors belonged to. The CDR3 loop spans 14 amino acids. V shed 1 base and J shed 2 bases, with 7 bases lying between them. CDR1 is SGHRS, CDR2 YFSETQ, per germline. Using immunoSEQ multiplex PCR, the repertoire was profiled, and TCRdb retains in-frame clones only, with some absent. Among 200,000 or so clones, around 80% were seen once, and the ten largest hold over 10%. The chain carries TRBV5-1 and TRBJ1-5; D is perhaps TRBD1 (6 bases). This receptor was identified in a woman in her thirties in good health and CMV-seropositive. Sequences were obtained from PBMCs. DNA of the CDR3: TGCGCCAGCAGCTTGTCAGGGGGCAATCAGCCCCAGCATTTT. Residues: CASSLSGGNQPQHF.